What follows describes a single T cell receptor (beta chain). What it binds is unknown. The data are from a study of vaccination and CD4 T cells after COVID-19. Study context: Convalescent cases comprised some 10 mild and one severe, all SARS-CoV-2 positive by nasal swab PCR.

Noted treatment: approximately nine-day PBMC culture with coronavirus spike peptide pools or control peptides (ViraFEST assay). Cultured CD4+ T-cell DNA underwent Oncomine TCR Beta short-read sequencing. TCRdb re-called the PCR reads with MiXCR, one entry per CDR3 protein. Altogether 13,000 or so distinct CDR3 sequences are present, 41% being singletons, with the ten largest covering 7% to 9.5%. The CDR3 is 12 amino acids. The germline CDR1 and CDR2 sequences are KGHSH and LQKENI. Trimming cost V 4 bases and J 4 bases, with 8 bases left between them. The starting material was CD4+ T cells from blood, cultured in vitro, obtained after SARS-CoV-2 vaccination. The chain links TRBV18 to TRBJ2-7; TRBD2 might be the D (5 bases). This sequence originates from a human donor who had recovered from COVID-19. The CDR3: CASSLREYEQYF. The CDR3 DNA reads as TGTGCCAGCTCACTCCGGGAATACGAGCAGTACTTC.